This T cell receptor beta chain was recorded in a study of T-cell reconstitution after alpha-beta-depleted transplantation in children. Study-level findings and limits: Alpha-beta T cells about two months after transplant reportedly derived from several hundred expanded graft clones.

Preparation of the TCRbeta library was carried out with unique molecular identifiers. Each CDR3 protein gets one entry after TCRdb re-called the PCR reads with MiXCR. The data contain about 460,000 distinct CDR3 sequences, 11% of them singletons. This clonotype was detected only a few times. What it recognizes is unknown. The receptor's source is a female patient between 2 and 10 years old who had a stem cell transplant for aplastic anemia, so the T cells may come from the graft donor. The specimen was PBMCs, mostly from graft donor cells, collected 180 days after TCRalphabeta/CD19-depleted stem cell transplant.

The CDR3 protein is CAFSRGLAGEGNNQETQYF. The CDR3 bases are TGTGCCTTCAGTCGTGGACTAGCGGGAGAGGGGAACAACCAAGAGACCCAGTACTTC. This chain uses TRBV12-3 or TRBV12-4 with TRBJ2-5, with 13 bases lining up with TRBD2. The CDR3 sequence is 19 residues long. With V trimmed by 11 bases and J by 0 bases, 18 bases remained unmatched.